The 30 T cell receptor beta chains below come from one sample, sequenced in a study of blood T cell repertoires in COVID-19. Sequencing was performed with immunoSEQ multiplex PCR; in TCRdb, only in-frame clones are kept and a portion is missing. Of about 220,000 clones listed, 75% to 90% are singletons. Sequencing was performed on peripheral blood. These TCRs come from a woman in her 70s with COVID-19, enrolled during active disease.

This chain uses TRBV27 with TRBJ1-6, with a weak D call TRBD1 (5 bases). The V end lost 5 bases, the J end lost 7 bases, and 12 bases lay between the germline ends. This CDR3 region has 14 residues. Germline assignment: CDR1 MNHEY and CDR2 SMNVEV (reference sequence). This chain's CDR3 is CASSPGLKNSPLHF. The CDR3 DNA reads as TGTGCCAGCAGTCCGGGACTTAAAAATTCACCCCTCCACTTT.

V and J are TRBV27 and TRBJ1-6; 7 bases match TRBD1. The trim removed 6 bases at V and 5 bases at J, leaving 1 base unmatched. Germline lookup yields CDR1 MNHEY and CDR2 SMNVEV (reference sequence). The CDR3 sequence is 13 residues long. CDR3 bases: TGTGCCAGCAGGGGGACAGATAATTCACCCCTCCACTTT. Translating gives CASRGTDNSPLHF.

The chain recombines TRBV28 with TRBJ2-7; the match to TRBD2 covers 11 bases. The CDR3 sequence is 15 residues long. From germline, CDR1 is MDHEN and CDR2 SYDVKM. Unmatched junction bases numbered 7, after V lost 6 bases and J lost 3 bases. The CDR3 sequence is CASSLSGRANYEQYF. CDR3 in DNA: TGTGCCAGCAGCCTTAGCGGGAGGGCCAACTACGAGCAGTACTTC.

The rearrangement joins TRBV5-6 to TRBJ1-5; 8 nucleotides agree with TRBD1. This CDR3 comprises 14 residues. With V trimmed by 3 bases and J by 7 bases, 6 bases remained unmatched. Per the germline V gene, CDR1 is SGHDT and CDR2 is YYEEEE. CDR3 nucleotide sequence: TGTGCCAGCAGCTCCCGGACAGGGCTCCAGCCCCAGCATTTT. Protein sequence: CASSSRTGLQPQHF.

The J gene is TRBJ1-1, the V gene TRBV28, with 8 bases fitting TRBD1. Unmatched junction bases numbered 4, after V lost 3 bases and J lost 4 bases. CDR1 is MDHEN and CDR2 is SYDVKM in the germline V gene. The length of the CDR3 is 14 residues. The CDR3 is CASSFRGLLTEAFF. CDR3 in DNA: TGTGCCAGCAGTTTCAGGGGGCTCCTCACTGAAGCTTTCTTT.

The V and J genes are TRBV24-1 and TRBJ2-3; the D gene is possibly TRBD2 (6 bases). CDR3 length: 16 amino acids. V was trimmed by 3 bases and J by 4 bases, leaving 16 bases between them. Germline loops: CDR1 KGHDR, CDR2 SFDVKD. In nucleotides, the CDR3 is TGTGCCACCAGTGATCCCAGCGCGGGGAGTGCAGATACGCAGTATTTT. It is translated as CATSDPSAGSADTQYF.

The V gene is TRBV5-1, the J gene TRBJ2-5, with D possibly TRBD1 on 6 matching bases. The V end was cut by 2 bases, the J end by 2 bases, with 13 bases between. The CDR3 loop spans 15 amino acids. Germline V lookup: CDR1 SGHRS, CDR2 YFSETQ. The chain's CDR3 is CASSFQGQKQETQYF. The CDR3 coding sequence is TGCGCCAGCAGCTTTCAAGGACAGAAGCAAGAGACCCAGTACTTC.

The gene calls are TRBV18 and TRBJ2-3; maybe TRBD2 (6 bases). The CDR3 consists of 16 residues. In germline, CDR1 is KGHSH, CDR2 LQKENI. V was trimmed by 0 bases and J by 4 bases, leaving 14 bases between them. The CDR3 reads CASSPPWTGASDTQYF. The CDR3 DNA reads TGTGCCAGCTCACCACCGTGGACGGGAGCCTCAGATACGCAGTATTTT.

The chain joins TRBV20-1 to TRBJ1-2; weak D call: TRBD1 (5 bases). Trimming left V 3 bases short and J 4 bases short, with 15 bases between. The CDR3 runs to 14 residues. Germline V gene lookup returns CDR1 DFQATT and CDR2 SNEGSKA (reference sequence). The CDR3 DNA reads as TGCAGTGCTAGTCCCCGCAGGGCGGTCTATGGCTACACCTTC. This gives the protein CSASPRRAVYGYTF.

The chain links TRBV6-1 to TRBJ2-3, with D unclear. The CDR3 spans 14 residues. The germline V gene encodes CDR1 MNHNS and CDR2 SASEGT. Trimming removed 2 bases from V and 1 base from J, with 7 bases in between. The CDR3 region is CASSEYQGTDTQYF. CDR3 DNA: TGTGCCAGCAGTGAATACCAGGGCACAGATACGCAGTATTTT.

The chain combines TRBV9 with TRBJ2-5; TRBD1 matches 10 bases. Germline CDR1 is SGDLS and CDR2 is YYNGEE. The V segment lost 0 bases and the J segment 0 bases; nucleotides outside the gene matches: 5. The CDR3 runs 17 residues. CDR3: CASSVGRTGGYQETQYF. In DNA, the CDR3 is TGTGCCAGCAGCGTAGGCCGGACAGGGGGATACCAAGAGACCCAGTACTTC.

In DNA, the CDR3 is TGTGCCAGCACTATCGGGGTCAGTGGCTATGGCTACACCTTC. As protein: CASTIGVSGYGYTF. The rearrangement uses TRBV2 and TRBJ1-2; no firm D call. The V end was cut by 7 bases, the J end by 4 bases, with 16 bases between. The CDR3 runs 14 residues. CDR1 and CDR2 (germline): SNHLY, FYNNEI.

This clone was recorded once. The V call is TRBV5-4, the J call TRBJ2-1, with a tentative D call TRBD1 (5 bases). CDR1 and CDR2 from the germline V gene are SGHNT and YYREEE (reference sequence). V was cut by 3 bases and J by 8 bases, with 12 bases left in between. The CDR3 sequence is 13 residues long. The CDR3: CASSSYRGYEQFF. The CDR3 DNA is TGTGCCAGCAGCTCTTATAGGGGATATGAGCAGTTCTTC.

The chain carries TRBV10-3 and TRBJ1-4; the match to TRBD1 covers 10 bases. Germline V lookup: CDR1 ENHRY, CDR2 SYGVKD. V lost 0 bases and J lost 7; bases outside the gene matches: 2. This CDR3 has 15 amino acids. CDR3 sequence (DNA): TGTGCCATCAGTGAGTCGACAGGGGGCATTGAAAAACTGTTTTTT. This codes for CAISESTGGIEKLFF.

The chain couples TRBV18 to TRBJ1-2, with D perhaps TRBD1 (6 bases). The V end was cut by 3 bases, the J end by 4 bases, with 12 bases between. Germline CDR1 is KGHSH and CDR2 is LQKENI. The CDR3 spans 14 residues. In DNA, the CDR3 is TGTGCCAGCTCACCGTCGACAGGCAGCTATGGCTACACCTTC. It yields the protein CASSPSTGSYGYTF.

A single count supports this clone. This rearrangement joins TRBV5-4 to TRBJ1-1; 7 bases align to TRBD1. V lost 1 base and J lost 2; bases outside the gene matches: 2. The germline V gene encodes CDR1 SGHNT and CDR2 YYREEE (reference sequence). The CDR3 is made up of 14 amino acids. This chain's CDR3 is CASSLRGPNTEAFF. Written as DNA, the CDR3 is TGTGCCAGCAGCTTGAGGGGGCCCAACACTGAAGCTTTCTTT.

The J gene is TRBJ1-5, the V gene TRBV7-2; no definite D call. Germline CDR1 reads SGHTA; CDR2 reads FQGNSA. This CDR3 is built from 16 residues. Trimming removed 5 bases at V and 0 bases at J, with 14 bases between. In DNA form, the CDR3 reads TGTGCCAGCAGCCCCCGGCGGGGTCATAGCAATCAGCCCCAGCATTTT. The encoded protein is CASSPRRGHSNQPQHF.

The CDR3 loop reads CASSLLRTGRNTEAFF. CDR3 coding DNA: TGTGCCAGCAGCTTATTGAGAACAGGGAGGAACACTGAAGCTTTCTTT. This chain joins TRBV11-2 and TRBJ1-1, with D maybe TRBD1 (6 bases). CDR1 is SGHAT and CDR2 is FQNNGV in the germline V gene. V lost 2 bases and J lost 1, with 14 bases in between. The CDR3 length is 16 residues.

The V and J genes are TRBV7-6 and TRBJ2-1; TRBD2 might be the D (6 bases). The CDR3 contains 15 residues. V was shortened by 1 base and J by 5 bases, with 12 bases between the two germline ends. CDR1 and CDR2 (germline): SGHVS, FNYEAQ. CDR3 DNA sequence: TGTGCCAGCAGCTTAGTACGGCTAGCGAACAATGAGCAGTTCTTC. This sequence encodes CASSLVRLANNEQFF.

The CDR3 DNA follows: TGTGCCAGTAGGGACCCCAGCGGGAGATTTGTGAATGAGCAGTTCTTC. Protein product: CASRDPSGRFVNEQFF. The rearrangement uses TRBV19 and TRBJ2-1; 8 bases line up with TRBD2. Germline V gene data show CDR1 as LNHDA and CDR2 as SQIVND (reference sequence). Trimming at V came to 6 bases and at J to 7 bases, leaving 14 bases not matched to a gene. The CDR3 consists of 16 residues.

Here the CDR3 reads CASSLRGTSGNNEQFF. The DNA for the CDR3 is TGTGCCAGCAGCTTACGGGGAACTAGCGGTAACAATGAGCAGTTCTTC. The chain couples TRBV7-2 to TRBJ2-1, with TRBD2 matching 8 bases. This CDR3 comprises 16 residues. Unmatched junction bases numbered 8, after V lost 2 bases and J lost 5 bases. Germline V gene sequence: CDR1 SGHTA, CDR2 FQGNSA.

J is TRBJ2-2 and V is TRBV28; the match to TRBD1 covers 7 bases. This CDR3 is built from 14 residues. Germline CDR1 MDHEN, CDR2 SYDVKM. V lost 8 bases and J lost 2; bases outside the gene matches: 5. The CDR3 bases are TGTGCCAGCCTCAGGGGGTCCAACACCGGGGAGCTGTTTTTT. Amino acid sequence: CASLRGSNTGELFF. The whole variable domain, remainder taken from reference TRBV28 and TRBJ2-2, is DVKVTQSSRYLVKRTGEKVFLECVQDMDHENMFWYRQDPGLGLRLIYFSYDVKMKEKGDIPEGYSVSREKKERFSLILESASTNQTSMYLCASLRGSNTGELFFGEGSRLTVL.

The chain joins TRBV11-2 to TRBJ2-7; possibly TRBD2 for D (6 bases). CDR1 is SGHAT and CDR2 is FQNNGV in the germline V gene. This CDR3 is 15 amino acids long. V gave up 5 bases and J gave up 3 bases, with 17 bases separating them. The CDR3 region has the DNA TGTGCCAGCAGCCGCGTGGGGGGTATCGACTACGAGCAGTACTTC. This codes for CASSRVGGIDYEQYF.

The chain joins TRBV5-1 to TRBJ2-3; no clear D gene. This CDR3 has 11 amino acids. From germline, CDR1 is SGHRS and CDR2 YFSETQ. V shed 3 bases and J shed 6 bases, with 5 bases lying between them. The CDR3 protein is CASSSQDTQYF. CDR3 DNA: TGCGCCAGCAGCTCCCAGGATACGCAGTATTTT.

CDR3 nucleotide sequence: TGTGCCAGCAGCTTACCCGATCAGCCCCAGCATTTT. Translation: CASSLPDQPQHF. This chain connects TRBV7-9 to TRBJ1-5; unclear D gene. The germline gives CDR1 SEHNR, CDR2 FQNEAQ (reference sequence). The V end lost 2 bases, the J end lost 5 bases, and 4 bases lay between the germline ends. The CDR3 contains 12 residues.

The V call is TRBV18, the J call TRBJ1-1; D is ambiguous. The V gene's germline CDR1 is KGHSH and CDR2 LQKENI. The CDR3 is 14 residues long. The ends were cut back, 1 base at V and 0 bases at J, with 6 bases in the middle. This CDR3 reads CASSPLNMNTEAFF. CDR3 in DNA: TGTGCCAGCTCACCACTGAACATGAACACTGAAGCTTTCTTT.

V is TRBV10-3 and J is TRBJ2-3, with TRBD2 matching over 7 bases. The V gene's germline CDR1 is ENHRY and CDR2 SYGVKD. With V trimmed by 11 bases and J by 2 bases, 10 bases remained unmatched. The CDR3 loop spans 14 amino acids. In DNA, the CDR3 is TGTGCCTACCGGGCGGGAGTTGCCACAGATACGCAGTATTTT. As protein: CAYRAGVATDTQYF.

The V call is TRBV7-9, the J call TRBJ2-1; 9 bases align to TRBD2. Trimming cost V 0 bases and J 4 bases; bases outside gene matches: 10. The CDR3 extends over 18 amino acids. Germline CDR1 reads SEHNR; CDR2 reads FQNEAQ (reference sequence). The CDR3 coding sequence is TGTGCCAGCAGCTTAGCGTTTCGTCCTAGCGGGGAATACAATGAGCAGTTCTTC. This codes for CASSLAFRPSGEYNEQFF.

This clone was seen a handful of times. This chain uses TRBV7-9 with TRBJ1-6; tentatively, D is TRBD1 (5 bases). The CDR3 has 15 residues. Germline values: CDR1 SEHNR, CDR2 FQNEAQ (reference sequence). Trimming took 4 bases from V and 12 from J, leaving 19 bases between them. The CDR3 DNA reads TGTGCCAGCAGCTCCGATAGCCAATCCCAGGGACCCCTCCACTTT. This translates into CASSSDSQSQGPLHF.

This chain uses TRBV6-2 or TRBV6-3 with TRBJ2-1, with D perhaps matching TRBD2 (6 bases). Germline CDR1 MNHEY, CDR2 SVGEGT. V dropped 2 bases and J dropped 2 bases, with 16 bases sitting between them. The length of the CDR3 is 17 residues. CDR3 in DNA: TGTGCCAGCAGTTACCCCTGGAGAGCGGGTCCCTACAATGAGCAGTTCTTC. Its protein is CASSYPWRAGPYNEQFF.